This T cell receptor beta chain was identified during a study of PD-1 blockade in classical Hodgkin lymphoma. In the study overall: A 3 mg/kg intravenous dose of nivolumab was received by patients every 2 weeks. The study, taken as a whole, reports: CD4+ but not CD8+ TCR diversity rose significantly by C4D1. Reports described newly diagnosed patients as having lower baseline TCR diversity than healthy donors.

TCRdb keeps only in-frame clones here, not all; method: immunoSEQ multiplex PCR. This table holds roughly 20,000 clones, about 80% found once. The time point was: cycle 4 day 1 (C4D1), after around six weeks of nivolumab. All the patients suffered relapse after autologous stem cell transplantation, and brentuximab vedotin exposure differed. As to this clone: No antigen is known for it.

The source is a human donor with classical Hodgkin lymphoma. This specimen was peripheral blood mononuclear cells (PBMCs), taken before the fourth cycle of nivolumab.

This CDR3 is CASSLRTDTQYF. The CDR3 coding sequence is TGTGCCAGCAGCCTTCGCACAGATACGCAGTATTTT. The rearrangement uses TRBV2 and TRBJ2-3; no firm D call. The germline V and J ends were trimmed by 6 bases and 1 base, with 5 bases remaining between them. The CDR3 is made up of 12 amino acids. Germline CDR1 is SNHLY and CDR2 is FYNNEI.